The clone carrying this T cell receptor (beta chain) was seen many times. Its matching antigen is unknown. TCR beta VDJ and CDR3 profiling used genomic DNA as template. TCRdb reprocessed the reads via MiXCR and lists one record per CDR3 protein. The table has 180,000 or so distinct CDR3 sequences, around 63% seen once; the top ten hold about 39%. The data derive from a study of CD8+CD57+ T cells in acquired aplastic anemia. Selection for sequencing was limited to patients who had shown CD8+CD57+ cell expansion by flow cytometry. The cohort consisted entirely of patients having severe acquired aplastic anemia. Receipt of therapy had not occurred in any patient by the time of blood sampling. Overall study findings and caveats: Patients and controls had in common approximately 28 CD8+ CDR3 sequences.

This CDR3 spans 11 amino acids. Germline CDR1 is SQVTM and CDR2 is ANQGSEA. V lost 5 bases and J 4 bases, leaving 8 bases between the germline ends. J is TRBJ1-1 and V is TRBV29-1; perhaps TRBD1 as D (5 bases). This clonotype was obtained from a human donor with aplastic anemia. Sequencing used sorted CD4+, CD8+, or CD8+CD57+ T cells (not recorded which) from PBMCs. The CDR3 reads CSVQGSTEAFF. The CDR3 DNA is TGCAGCGTTCAGGGCAGCACTGAAGCTTTCTTT.